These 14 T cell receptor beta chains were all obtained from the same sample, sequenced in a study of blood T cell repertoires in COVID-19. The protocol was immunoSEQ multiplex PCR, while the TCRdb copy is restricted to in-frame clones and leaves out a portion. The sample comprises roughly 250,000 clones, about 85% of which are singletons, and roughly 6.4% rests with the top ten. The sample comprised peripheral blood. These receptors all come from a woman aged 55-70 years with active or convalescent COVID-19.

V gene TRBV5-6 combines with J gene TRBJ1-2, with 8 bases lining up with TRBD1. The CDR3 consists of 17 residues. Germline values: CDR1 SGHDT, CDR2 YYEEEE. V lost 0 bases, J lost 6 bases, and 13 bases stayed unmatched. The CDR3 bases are TGTGCCAGCAGCTTGGGGCAGTGGGGGTCAGGGGGCCATGGCTACACCTTC. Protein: CASSLGQWGSGGHGYTF.

In DNA form, the CDR3 reads TGTGCCAGCAGTACCCGGACAGTAAAAAATGAAAAACTGTTTTTT. Translating it yields CASSTRTVKNEKLFF. The V and J genes are TRBV6-5 and TRBJ1-4; D possibly corresponds to TRBD1 (6 bases). Trimming cost V 5 bases and J 5 bases, with 15 bases left between them. From germline, CDR1 is MNHEY and CDR2 SVGAGI. The CDR3 loop spans 15 amino acids.

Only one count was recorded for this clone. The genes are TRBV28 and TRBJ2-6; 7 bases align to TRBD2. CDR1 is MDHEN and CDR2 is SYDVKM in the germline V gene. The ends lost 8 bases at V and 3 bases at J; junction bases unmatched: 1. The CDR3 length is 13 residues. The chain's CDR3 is CASGGDGANVLTF. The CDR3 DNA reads TGTGCCAGCGGGGGGGATGGGGCCAACGTCCTGACTTTC. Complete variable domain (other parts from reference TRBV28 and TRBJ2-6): DVKVTQSSRYLVKRTGEKVFLECVQDMDHENMFWYRQDPGLGLRLIYFSYDVKMKEKGDIPEGYSVSREKKERFSLILESASTNQTSMYLCASGGDGANVLTFGAGSRLTVL.

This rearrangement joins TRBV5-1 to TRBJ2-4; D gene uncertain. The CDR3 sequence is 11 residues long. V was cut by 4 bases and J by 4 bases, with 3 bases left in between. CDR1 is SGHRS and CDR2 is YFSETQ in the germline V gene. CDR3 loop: CASSAKNIQYF. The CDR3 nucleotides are TGCGCCAGCAGCGCGAAAAACATTCAGTACTTC.

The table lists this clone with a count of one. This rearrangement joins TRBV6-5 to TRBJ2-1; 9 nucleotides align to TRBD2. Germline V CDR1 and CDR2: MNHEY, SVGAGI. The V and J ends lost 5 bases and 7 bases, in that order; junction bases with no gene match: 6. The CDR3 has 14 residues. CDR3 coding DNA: TGTGCCAGCAGTCGAAGCGGGAGGACGAATGAGCAGTTCTTC. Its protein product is CASSRSGRTNEQFF.

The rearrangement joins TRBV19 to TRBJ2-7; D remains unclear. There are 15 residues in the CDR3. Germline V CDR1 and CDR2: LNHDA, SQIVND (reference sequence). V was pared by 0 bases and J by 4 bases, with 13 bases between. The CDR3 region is CASSIDSSILYEQYF. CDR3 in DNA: TGTGCCAGTAGTATAGATAGCTCCATCCTTTACGAGCAGTACTTC.

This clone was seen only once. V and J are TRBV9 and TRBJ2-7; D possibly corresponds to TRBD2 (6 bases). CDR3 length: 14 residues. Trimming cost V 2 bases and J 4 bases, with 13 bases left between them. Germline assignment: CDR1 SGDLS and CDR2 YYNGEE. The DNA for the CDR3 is TGTGCCAGCAGCGTGGGCGGGACCACTTACGAGCAGTACTTC. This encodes CASSVGGTTYEQYF.

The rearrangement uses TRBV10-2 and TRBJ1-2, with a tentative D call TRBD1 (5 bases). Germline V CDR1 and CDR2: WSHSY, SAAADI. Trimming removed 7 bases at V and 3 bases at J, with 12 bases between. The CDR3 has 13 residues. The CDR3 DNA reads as TGCGCCAGCACATCAGGGCCTGACTATGGCTACACCTTC. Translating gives CASTSGPDYGYTF.

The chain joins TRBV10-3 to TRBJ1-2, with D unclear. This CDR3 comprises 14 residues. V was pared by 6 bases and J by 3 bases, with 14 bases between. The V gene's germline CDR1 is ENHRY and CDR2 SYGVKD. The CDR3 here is CAISDIPRDYGYTF. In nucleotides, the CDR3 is TGTGCCATCAGCGACATCCCGCGGGACTATGGCTACACCTTC.

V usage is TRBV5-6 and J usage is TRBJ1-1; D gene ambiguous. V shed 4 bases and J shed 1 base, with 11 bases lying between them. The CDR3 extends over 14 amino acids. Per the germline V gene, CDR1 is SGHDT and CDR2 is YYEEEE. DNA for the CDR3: TGTGCCAGCAGCAGAAACAGACCGAACACTGAAGCTTTCTTT. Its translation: CASSRNRPNTEAFF.

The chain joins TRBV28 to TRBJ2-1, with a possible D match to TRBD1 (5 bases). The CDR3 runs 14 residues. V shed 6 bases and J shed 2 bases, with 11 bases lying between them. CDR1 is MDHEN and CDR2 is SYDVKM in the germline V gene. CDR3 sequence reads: CASSMTAPYNEQFF. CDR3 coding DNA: TGTGCCAGCAGCATGACAGCCCCCTACAATGAGCAGTTCTTC.

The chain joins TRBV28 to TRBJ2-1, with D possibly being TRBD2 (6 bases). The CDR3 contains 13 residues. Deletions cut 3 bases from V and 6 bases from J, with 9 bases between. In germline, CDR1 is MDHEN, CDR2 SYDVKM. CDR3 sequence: CASSFAGSNEQFF. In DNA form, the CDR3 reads TGTGCCAGCAGTTTTGCGGGGAGCAATGAGCAGTTCTTC.

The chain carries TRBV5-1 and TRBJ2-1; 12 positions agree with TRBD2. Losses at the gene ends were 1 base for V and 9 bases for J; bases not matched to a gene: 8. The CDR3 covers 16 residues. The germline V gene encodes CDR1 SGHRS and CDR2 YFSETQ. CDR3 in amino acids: CASSLPPSGGVGEQFF. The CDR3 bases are TGCGCCAGCAGCTTGCCCCCTAGCGGGGGGGTCGGTGAGCAGTTCTTC.

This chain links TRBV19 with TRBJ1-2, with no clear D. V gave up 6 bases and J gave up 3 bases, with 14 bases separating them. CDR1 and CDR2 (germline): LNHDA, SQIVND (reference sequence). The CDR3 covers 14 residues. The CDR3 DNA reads TGTGCCAGTAGAACTGCTCCTGGGCACTATGGCTACACCTTC. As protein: CASRTAPGHYGYTF.